Sequencing of this T cell receptor (beta chain) was carried out in a study of T-cell reconstitution after alpha-beta-depleted transplantation in children. Overall study findings and caveats: Diversity and T-cell counts at one year after transplant derived mostly from new T cells.

Unique molecular identifiers tagged the TCRbeta library. TCRdb re-analysed the PCR reads in MiXCR, keeping a single row per CDR3 protein. The sample carries 580,000 or so distinct CDR3 sequences, approximately 22% recorded once. The CDR3 sequence is 13 residues long. V dropped 10 bases and J dropped 7; count of bases not matched to a gene: 6. Germline lookup yields CDR1 MNHNS and CDR2 SASEGT. Only a few counts were recorded for this clonotype. Its specificity is unknown. The receptor comes from a boy less than two years old who had a stem cell transplant for acute myeloid leukemia, so the T cells may come from the graft donor. This specimen was PBMCs, mostly from graft donor cells, taken 360 days after TCRalphabeta/CD19-depleted stem cell transplant. The chain carries TRBV6-1 and TRBJ1-5; the match to TRBD1 covers 11 bases. The CDR3 sequence is CATGGQGAQPQHF. CDR3 in DNA: TGTGCCACGGGAGGACAGGGGGCCCAGCCCCAGCATTTT.